Each of the 26 T cell receptor beta chains below was sequenced from the same sample in a study of CD8+ T cells in alopecia areata. As the sequencing template, cDNA was produced by extracting RNA and reverse transcribing it. Repertoires were generated with immunoSEQ multiplex PCR, while TCRdb's copy carries only in-frame clones and drops some. This table has some 220,000 clones, 50% to 70% appearing once. The treatment: oral pan-JAK inhibitor, 5-10 mg twice daily. The source was CD4+ T cells sorted from blood, collected at week 4, from a patient treated with tofacitinib. The receptors were gathered from a human donor with alopecia areata.

This chain links TRBV29-1 with TRBJ1-5; a possible D gene is TRBD1 (6 bases). The ends were cut back, 8 bases at V and 5 bases at J, with 13 bases in the middle. CDR1 SQVTM and CDR2 ANQGSEA come from the germline V gene. The CDR3 is made up of 12 amino acids. The CDR3 sequence is CSFSQGDQPQHF. The DNA of the CDR3 is TGCAGCTTTTCACAGGGCGATCAGCCCCAGCATTTT.

V and J are TRBV10-3 and TRBJ2-1, with D perhaps matching TRBD2 (5 bases). The germline gives CDR1 ENHRY, CDR2 SYGVKD. CDR3 length: 13 residues. V gave up 4 bases and J gave up 7 bases, with 11 bases separating them. CDR3 coding DNA: TGTGCCATCAGTGGATCTAGCACGAATGAGCAGTTCTTC. It translates to CAISGSSTNEQFF.

The chain links TRBV30 to TRBJ1-2; D remains ambiguous. Trimming pared 3 bases from V and 8 bases from J, leaving 16 bases between. The CDR3 loop spans 13 amino acids. Germline CDR1 is GTSNPN and CDR2 is SVGIG (reference sequence). CDR3 region: CAWSVGPTRGYTF. CDR3 coding DNA: TGTGCCTGGAGCGTGGGCCCGACTCGGGGCTACACCTTC.

This clone was detected only once. CDR3: CASSEETQYF. CDR3 bases: TGTGCCAGCAGCGAAGAGACCCAGTACTTC. This chain links TRBV11-2 with TRBJ2-5; D not certain. Germline V gives CDR1 SGHAT, CDR2 FQNNGV. Trimming cost V 5 bases and J 3 bases, with 1 base left between them. The length of the CDR3 is 10 residues.

The chain couples TRBV29-1 to TRBJ2-3; 7 positions agree with TRBD1. The CDR3 is 12 amino acids. The V and J ends lost 2 bases and 9 bases, in that order; junction bases with no gene match: 5. Germline CDR1 reads SQVTM; CDR2 reads ANQGSEA. For the CDR3, the DNA is TGCAGCGTTGAAAGACAGGGCGACACGCAGTATTTT. Translating it yields CSVERQGDTQYF.

The rearrangement joins TRBV12-5 to TRBJ1-5; 10 positions match TRBD1. The CDR3 runs 15 residues. V gave up 6 bases and J gave up 6 bases; unmatched junction bases: 8. Germline loops: CDR1 LGHNT, CDR2 FRNRAP. The CDR3 sequence is CASGDAGTGAQPQHF. CDR3 coding DNA: TGTGCTAGTGGGGACGCCGGGACAGGGGCTCAGCCCCAGCATTTT.

This clone has only one observation. The chain joins TRBV9 to TRBJ1-6; the D is unclear. The V gene lost 3 bases and the J gene lost 8 bases, with 9 bases spanning the gap. Per germline, CDR1 SGDLS and CDR2 YYNGEE. CDR3 length: 13 amino acids. DNA for the CDR3: TGTGCCAGCAGCGGACTCGGGGATTCACCCCTCCACTTT. As protein: CASSGLGDSPLHF.

This chain joins TRBV14 and TRBJ1-2; TRBD1 matches at 7 bases. The V gene end was trimmed by 4 bases and the J gene end by 5 bases; junction bases not matched to a gene: 4. The CDR3 length is 13 residues. The germline gives CDR1 SGHDN, CDR2 FVKESK. This CDR3 reads CASSPTGRYGYTF. The CDR3, as DNA: TGTGCCAGCAGCCCGACAGGGCGGTATGGCTACACCTTC.

The J gene is TRBJ2-3, the V gene TRBV5-1; the D gene is possibly TRBD2 (6 bases). CDR3 size: 17 residues. Trimming stripped 3 bases from V and 5 bases from J, with 22 bases between. Germline-derived CDR1 and CDR2 are SGHRS and YFSETQ. CDR3 sequence reads: CASSSVVLAWDVDTQYF. CDR3 sequence (DNA): TGCGCCAGCAGCTCGGTCGTGCTAGCGTGGGATGTAGATACGCAGTATTTT.

This rearrangement joins TRBV4-3 to TRBJ2-1; D might be TRBD1 (5 bases). V was pared by 0 bases and J by 8 bases, with 14 bases between. The germline V gene has CDR1 LGHNA and CDR2 YSLEER. The CDR3 spans 15 residues. The CDR3, as DNA: TGCGCCAGCAGCCAAGATTTCAGGGAATGGCATGAGCAGTTCTTC. Protein product: CASSQDFREWHEQFF.

This clone was seen more than once but under ten times. This chain joins TRBV11-2 and TRBJ2-6, with D hard to call. The germline gives CDR1 SGHAT, CDR2 FQNNGV. The CDR3 consists of 17 residues. V was pared by 5 bases and J by 2 bases, with 16 bases between. CDR3 amino acids: CASSRAPGLPGANVLTF. CDR3 in DNA: TGTGCCAGCAGCCGGGCCCCGGGTCTTCCTGGGGCCAACGTCCTGACTTTC.

This sequence joins TRBV29-1 and TRBJ1-1; TRBD1 agrees at 8 bases. Germline CDR1 and CDR2: SQVTM and ANQGSEA. Trimming at V came to 7 bases and at J to 4 bases, leaving 5 bases not matched to a gene. The CDR3 extends over 12 amino acids. The CDR3 nucleotides are TGCAGCGCTGGGACAGGTTTCACTGAAGCTTTCTTT. This codes for CSAGTGFTEAFF.

V gene TRBV29-1 combines with J gene TRBJ2-1; TRBD1 matches at 8 bases. Germline V gene lookup returns CDR1 SQVTM and CDR2 ANQGSEA. Trimming at V came to 2 bases and at J to 0 bases, leaving 9 bases not matched to a gene. This CDR3 contains 17 residues. The CDR3 nucleotides are TGCAGCGTTGAACCTGGGACAGGAATAAACTCCTACAATGAGCAGTTCTTC. Translating gives CSVEPGTGINSYNEQFF.

V is TRBV29-1 and J is TRBJ1-5; D might be TRBD1 (5 bases). The CDR3 is 15 amino acids. CDR1 SQVTM and CDR2 ANQGSEA come from the germline V gene. Trimming shortened V by 4 bases and J by 0 bases, and 13 bases separated the two germline ends. The CDR3 is CSVVPSGDSNQPQHF. The CDR3 coding sequence is TGCAGCGTTGTTCCGTCGGGGGATAGCAATCAGCCCCAGCATTTT.

The rearrangement uses TRBV30 and TRBJ2-7; TRBD1 agrees at 8 bases. This CDR3 is built from 13 residues. Germline V CDR1 and CDR2: GTSNPN, SVGIG (reference sequence). V lost 2 bases to trimming and J lost 2 bases; unmatched junction nucleotides: 2. This CDR3 is CAWSLDRAYEQYF. DNA for the CDR3: TGTGCCTGGAGTTTGGACAGGGCCTACGAGCAGTACTTC.

The chain combines TRBV18 with TRBJ2-7; 10 positions agree with TRBD1. CDR1 is KGHSH and CDR2 is LQKENI in the germline V gene. With V trimmed by 8 bases and J by 4 bases, 8 bases remained unmatched. There are 14 residues in the CDR3. The CDR3, as DNA: TGTGCCAGCAAATCGACAGGGGGCGAGTACGAGCAGTACTTC. This translates into CASKSTGGEYEQYF.

This chain links TRBV30 with TRBJ1-6, with 8 nucleotides matching TRBD1. The V gene end was trimmed by 6 bases and the J gene end by 6 bases; junction bases not matched to a gene: 1. This CDR3 has 12 amino acids. CDR1 GTSNPN and CDR2 SVGIG come from the germline V gene (reference sequence). CDR3 coding DNA: TGTGCCTGTGACAGGGGTAATTCACCCCTCCACTTT. Translated: CACDRGNSPLHF.

This clone was counted a few times. A junction boundary mismatches the germline segment, possibly from a read error. This chain links TRBV5-1 with TRBJ1-6, with D unresolved. The CDR3 sequence is 16 residues long. From germline, CDR1 is SGHRS and CDR2 YFSETQ. This CDR3 reads CASSLHEASDNSPLHF. The CDR3 DNA reads TGCGCCAGCAGCTTGCACGAGGCCTCCGATAATTCACCCCTCCACTTT. Looking up the rest from reference TRBV5-1 and TRBJ1-6 gives the full variable domain: KAGVTQTPRYLIKTRGQQVTLSCSPISGHRSVSWYQQTPGQGLQFLFEYFSETQRNKGNFPGRFSGRQFSNSRSEMNVSTLELGDSALYLCASSLHEASDNSPLHFGNGTRLTVT.

This sequence joins TRBV4-1 and TRBJ1-5; D perhaps matches TRBD1 (5 bases). This CDR3 spans 14 amino acids. Germline-derived CDR1 and CDR2 are MGHRA and YSYEKL. Trimming removed 4 bases from V and 2 bases from J, with 9 bases in between. CDR3 sequence (DNA): TGCGCCAGCAGCCTCGGGGGGGGCAATCAGCCCCAGCATTTT. Translation: CASSLGGGNQPQHF.

About this clone itself: The same CDR3 can be traced to other DNA sequences in this sample. The V gene is TRBV9, the J gene TRBJ1-2; TRBD1 is a possible D gene (6 bases). Trimming took off 4 bases at V and 1 base at J, with 14 bases between the two ends. The germline V gene encodes CDR1 SGDLS and CDR2 YYNGEE. The CDR3 sequence is 15 residues long. The CDR3 loop is CASSSRDTNNYGYTF. The CDR3 nucleotides are TGTGCCAGCAGCAGCCGGGACACCAATAACTATGGCTACACCTTC.

The rearrangement joins TRBV5-4 to TRBJ2-3; no clear D. V was clipped by 3 bases and J by 2 bases, with 10 bases between them. In germline, CDR1 is SGHNT, CDR2 YYREEE (reference sequence). This CDR3 spans 14 amino acids. CDR3 loop: CASSSQGYTDTQYF. The CDR3 DNA reads TGTGCCAGCAGCTCACAAGGTTACACAGATACGCAGTATTTT.

This rearrangement joins TRBV29-1 to TRBJ2-7; 9 nucleotides align to TRBD2. Looked up from germline, CDR1 is SQVTM and CDR2 is ANQGSEA. The CDR3 totals 12 residues. V was clipped by 6 bases and J by 2 bases; unmatched bases: 2. Here the CDR3 DNA reads TGCAGCGTCTCTAGCGGGGCCTACGAGCAGTACTTC. As protein: CSVSSGAYEQYF.

This clone has just a few counts. The genes are TRBV29-1 and TRBJ2-7; D gene unclear. The CDR3 is 12 amino acids. Deletions cut 4 bases from V and 7 bases from J, with 14 bases between. Germline CDR1 is SQVTM and CDR2 is ANQGSEA. CDR3 bases: TGCAGCGTTGGGGATCATGTACGGGAGCAGTACTTC. This sequence encodes CSVGDHVREQYF.

This clone has only one observation. The V gene is TRBV30, the J gene TRBJ1-2, with D perhaps TRBD1 (5 bases). The CDR3 has 12 amino acids. Germline loops: CDR1 GTSNPN, CDR2 SVGIG (reference sequence). Deletions cut 4 bases from V and 8 bases from J, with 14 bases between. CDR3 DNA sequence: TGTGCCTGGACTTGGCAGGGCGGAGGCTACACCTTC. Protein sequence: CAWTWQGGGYTF.

The genes are TRBV6-5 and TRBJ2-3, with TRBD2 matching over 7 bases. J was trimmed by 0 bases and V by 4 bases; bases with no gene match: 4. This CDR3 is 15 amino acids long. The germline V gene encodes CDR1 MNHEY and CDR2 SVGAGI. The CDR3 bases are TGTGCCAGCAGTTCCCTAGCGGTGAGCACAGATACGCAGTATTTT. Residues: CASSSLAVSTDTQYF.

On this clone itself: A much larger clone is a single base away; this may be a read error. Other DNA sequences in this sample translate to the same CDR3. The chain combines TRBV5-6 with TRBJ1-2, with unresolved D. The CDR3 extends over 11 amino acids. V lost 1 base and J lost 7, with 5 bases in between. Germline CDR1 is SGHDT and CDR2 is YYEEEE. CDR3 protein: CASSLSGGYTF. The DNA for the CDR3 is TGTGCCAGCAGCTTGTCCGGTGGCTACACCTTC.